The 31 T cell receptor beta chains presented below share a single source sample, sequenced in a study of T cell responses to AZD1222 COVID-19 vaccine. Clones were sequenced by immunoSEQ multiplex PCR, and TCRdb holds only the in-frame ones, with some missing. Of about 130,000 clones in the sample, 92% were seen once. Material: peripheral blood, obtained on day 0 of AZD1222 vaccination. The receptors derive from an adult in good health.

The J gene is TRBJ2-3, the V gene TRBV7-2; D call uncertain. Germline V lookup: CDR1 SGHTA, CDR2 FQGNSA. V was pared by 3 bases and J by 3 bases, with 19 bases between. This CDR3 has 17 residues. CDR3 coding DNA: TGTGCCAGCAGCTTGGCCCCCCGGGTCGATGGGACAGATACGCAGTATTTT. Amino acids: CASSLAPRVDGTDTQYF.

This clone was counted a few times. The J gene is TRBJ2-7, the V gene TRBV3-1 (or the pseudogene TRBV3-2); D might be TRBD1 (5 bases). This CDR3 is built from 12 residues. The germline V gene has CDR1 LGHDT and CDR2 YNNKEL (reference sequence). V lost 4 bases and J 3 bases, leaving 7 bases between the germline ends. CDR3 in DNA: TGTGCCAGCAGCCGAGACAGCTACGAGCAGTACTTC. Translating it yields CASSRDSYEQYF.

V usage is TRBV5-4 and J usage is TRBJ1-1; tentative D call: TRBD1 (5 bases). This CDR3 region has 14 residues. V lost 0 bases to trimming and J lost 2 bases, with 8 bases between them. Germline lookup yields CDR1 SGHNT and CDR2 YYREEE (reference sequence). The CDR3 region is CASSLEGFNTEAFF. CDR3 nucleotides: TGTGCCAGCAGCTTGGAGGGGTTCAACACTGAAGCTTTCTTT.

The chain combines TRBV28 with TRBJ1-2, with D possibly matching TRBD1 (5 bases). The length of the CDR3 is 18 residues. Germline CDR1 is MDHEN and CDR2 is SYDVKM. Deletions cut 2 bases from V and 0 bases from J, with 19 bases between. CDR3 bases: TGTGCCAGCAGTTTAACAGGAGGATTAAATAGAGCTAACTATGGCTACACCTTC. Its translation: CASSLTGGLNRANYGYTF.

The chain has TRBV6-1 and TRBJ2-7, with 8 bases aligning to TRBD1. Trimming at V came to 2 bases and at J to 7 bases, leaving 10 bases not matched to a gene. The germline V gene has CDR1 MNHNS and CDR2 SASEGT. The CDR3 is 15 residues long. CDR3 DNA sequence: TGTGCCAGCAGTGAAAAGGGGCAGGGGGCGGGGGAGCAGTACTTC. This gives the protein CASSEKGQGAGEQYF.

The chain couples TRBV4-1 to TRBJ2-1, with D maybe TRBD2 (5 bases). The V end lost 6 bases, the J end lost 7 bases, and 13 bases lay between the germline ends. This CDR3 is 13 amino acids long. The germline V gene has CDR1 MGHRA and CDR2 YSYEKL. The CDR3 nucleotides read TGCGCCAGCAGACCAGCTAGCTCTAATGAGCAGTTCTTC. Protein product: CASRPASSNEQFF.

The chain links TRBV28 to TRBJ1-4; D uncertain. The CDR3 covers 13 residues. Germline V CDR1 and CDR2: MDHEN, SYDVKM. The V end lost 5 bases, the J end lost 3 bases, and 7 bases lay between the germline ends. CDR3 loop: CASSLPANEKLFF. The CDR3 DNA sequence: TGTGCCAGCAGTCTCCCGGCTAATGAAAAACTGTTTTTT. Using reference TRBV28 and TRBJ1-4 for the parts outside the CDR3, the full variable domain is DVKVTQSSRYLVKRTGEKVFLECVQDMDHENMFWYRQDPGLGLRLIYFSYDVKMKEKGDIPEGYSVSREKKERFSLILESASTNQTSMYLCASSLPANEKLFFGSGTQLSVL.

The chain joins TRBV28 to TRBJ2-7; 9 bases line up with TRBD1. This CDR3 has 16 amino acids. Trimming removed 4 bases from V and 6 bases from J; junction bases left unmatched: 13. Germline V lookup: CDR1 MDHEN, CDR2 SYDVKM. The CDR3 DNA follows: TGTGCCAGCAGTTCCTCCTGGGGACAGGGAGTAGGCGAGCAGTACTTC. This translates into CASSSSWGQGVGEQYF.

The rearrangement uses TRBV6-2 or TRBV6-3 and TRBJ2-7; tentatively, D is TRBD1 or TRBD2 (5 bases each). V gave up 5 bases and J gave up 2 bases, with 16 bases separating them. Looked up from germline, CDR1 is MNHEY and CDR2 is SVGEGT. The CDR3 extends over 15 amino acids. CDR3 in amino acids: CASSPLRDGPYEQYF. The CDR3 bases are TGTGCCAGCAGTCCCCTCCGGGACGGACCCTACGAGCAGTACTTC.

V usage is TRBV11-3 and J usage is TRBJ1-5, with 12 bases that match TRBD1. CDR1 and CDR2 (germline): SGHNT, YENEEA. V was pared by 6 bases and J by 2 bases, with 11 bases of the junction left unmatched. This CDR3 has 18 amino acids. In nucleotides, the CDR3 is TGTGCCAGCAGGCCGGGACAGGGGGCAAATACGGGCAATCAGCCCCAGCATTTT. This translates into CASRPGQGANTGNQPQHF.

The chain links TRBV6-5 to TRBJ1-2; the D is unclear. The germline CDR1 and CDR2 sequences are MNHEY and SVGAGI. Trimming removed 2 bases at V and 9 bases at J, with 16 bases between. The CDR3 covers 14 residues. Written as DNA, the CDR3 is TGTGCCAGCAGTTACGTGGCCCGCACAAGACGCTACACCTTC. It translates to CASSYVARTRRYTF.

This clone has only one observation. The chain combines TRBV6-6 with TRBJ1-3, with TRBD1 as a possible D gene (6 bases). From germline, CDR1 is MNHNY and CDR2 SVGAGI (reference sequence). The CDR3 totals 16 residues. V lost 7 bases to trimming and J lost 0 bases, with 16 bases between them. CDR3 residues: CASKGESRGSGNTIYF. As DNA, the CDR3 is TGTGCCAGCAAGGGGGAGTCTAGGGGCTCTGGAAACACCATATATTTT.

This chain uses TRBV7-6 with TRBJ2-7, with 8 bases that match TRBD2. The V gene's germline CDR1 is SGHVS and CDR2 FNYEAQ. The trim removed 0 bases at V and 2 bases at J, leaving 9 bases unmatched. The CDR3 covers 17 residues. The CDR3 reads CASSLAGGGGSPYEQYF. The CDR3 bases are TGTGCCAGCAGCTTAGCTGGGGGCGGGGGGTCTCCCTACGAGCAGTACTTC.

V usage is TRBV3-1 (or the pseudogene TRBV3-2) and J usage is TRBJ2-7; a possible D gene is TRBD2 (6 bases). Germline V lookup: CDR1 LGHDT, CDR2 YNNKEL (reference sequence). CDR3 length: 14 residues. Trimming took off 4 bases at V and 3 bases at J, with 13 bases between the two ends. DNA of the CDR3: TGTGCCAGCAGCCCTCAGGCGGGGAGCTACGAGCAGTACTTC. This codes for CASSPQAGSYEQYF.

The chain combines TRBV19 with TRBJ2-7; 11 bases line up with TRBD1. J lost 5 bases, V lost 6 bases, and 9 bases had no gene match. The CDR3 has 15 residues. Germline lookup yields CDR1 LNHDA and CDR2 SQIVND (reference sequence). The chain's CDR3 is CASSWAGQGANEQYF. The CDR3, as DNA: TGTGCCAGTAGCTGGGCCGGACAGGGGGCCAACGAGCAGTACTTC.

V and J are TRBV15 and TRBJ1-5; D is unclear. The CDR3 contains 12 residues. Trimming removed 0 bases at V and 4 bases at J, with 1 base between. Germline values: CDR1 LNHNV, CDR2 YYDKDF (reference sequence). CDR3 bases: TGTGCCACCAGCAGAGATAATCAGCCCCAGCATTTT. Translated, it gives CATSRDNQPQHF.

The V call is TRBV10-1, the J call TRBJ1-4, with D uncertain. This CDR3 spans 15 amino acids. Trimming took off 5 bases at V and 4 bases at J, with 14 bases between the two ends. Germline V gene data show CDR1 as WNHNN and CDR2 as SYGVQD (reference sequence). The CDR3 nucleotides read TGCGCCAGCAGTCCCGGTGGGATAATTAATGAAAAACTGTTTTTT. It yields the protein CASSPGGIINEKLFF.

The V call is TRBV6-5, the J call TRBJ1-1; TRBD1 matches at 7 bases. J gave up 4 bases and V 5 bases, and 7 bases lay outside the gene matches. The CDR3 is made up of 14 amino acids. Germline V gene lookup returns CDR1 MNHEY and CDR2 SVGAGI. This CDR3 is CASSRTGGRTEAFF. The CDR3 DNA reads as TGTGCCAGCAGTCGGACAGGTGGGCGCACTGAAGCTTTCTTT.

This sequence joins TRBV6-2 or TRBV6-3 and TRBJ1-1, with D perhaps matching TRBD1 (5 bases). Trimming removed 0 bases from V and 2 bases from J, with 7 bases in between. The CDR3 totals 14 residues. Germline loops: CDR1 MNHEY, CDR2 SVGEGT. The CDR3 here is CASSYSGANTEAFF. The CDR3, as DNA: TGTGCCAGCAGTTACTCTGGGGCCAACACTGAAGCTTTCTTT.

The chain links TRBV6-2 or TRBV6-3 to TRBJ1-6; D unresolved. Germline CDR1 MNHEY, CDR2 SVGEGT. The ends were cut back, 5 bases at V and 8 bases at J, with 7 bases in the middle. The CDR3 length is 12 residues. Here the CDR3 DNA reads TGTGCCAGCAGTACAGAGTATTCACCCCTCCACTTT. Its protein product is CASSTEYSPLHF.

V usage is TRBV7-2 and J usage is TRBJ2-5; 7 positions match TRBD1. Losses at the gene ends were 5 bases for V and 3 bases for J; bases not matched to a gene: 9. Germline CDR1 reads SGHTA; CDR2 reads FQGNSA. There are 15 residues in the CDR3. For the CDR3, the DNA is TGTGCCAGCAGCCGCTCCGGGACAGCGGAAGAGACCCAGTACTTC. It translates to CASSRSGTAEETQYF.

The CDR3, as DNA: TGTGCCAGTAGTAAGGGGACTGGGAGCTCCTACGAGCAGTACTTC. The encoded protein is CASSKGTGSSYEQYF. The J gene is TRBJ2-7, the V gene TRBV19, with D perhaps TRBD2 (6 bases). Germline V CDR1 and CDR2: LNHDA, SQIVND (reference sequence). Trimming left V 4 bases short and J 0 bases short, with 13 bases between. The length of the CDR3 is 15 residues.

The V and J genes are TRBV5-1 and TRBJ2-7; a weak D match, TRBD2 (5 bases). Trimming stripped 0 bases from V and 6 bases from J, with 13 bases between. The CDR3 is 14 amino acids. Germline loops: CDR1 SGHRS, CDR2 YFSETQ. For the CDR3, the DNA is TGCGCCAGCAGCTTGGATTCGGCCGAGGGCGAGCAGTACTTC. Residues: CASSLDSAEGEQYF.

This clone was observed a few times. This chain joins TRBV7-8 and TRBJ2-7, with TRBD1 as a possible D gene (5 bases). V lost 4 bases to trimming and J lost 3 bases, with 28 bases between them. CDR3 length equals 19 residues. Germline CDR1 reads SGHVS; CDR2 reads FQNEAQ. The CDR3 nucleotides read TGTGCCAGCAGCTCCAAGTGGGCCGGTGACAACAGGCTCATCTACGAGCAGTACTTC. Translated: CASSSKWAGDNRLIYEQYF.

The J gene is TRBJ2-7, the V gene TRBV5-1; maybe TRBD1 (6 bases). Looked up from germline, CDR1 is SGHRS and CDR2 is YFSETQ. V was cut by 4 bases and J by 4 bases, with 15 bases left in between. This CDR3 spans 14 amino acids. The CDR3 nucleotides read TGCGCCAGCAGCCCCGACAGGCTGTCTTACGAGCAGTACTTC. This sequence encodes CASSPDRLSYEQYF.

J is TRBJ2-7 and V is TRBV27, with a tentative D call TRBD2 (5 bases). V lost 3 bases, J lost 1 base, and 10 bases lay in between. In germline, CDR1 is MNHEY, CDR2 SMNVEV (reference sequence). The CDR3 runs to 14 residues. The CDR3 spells CASSFGGQSYEQYF. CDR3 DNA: TGTGCCAGCAGTTTCGGCGGGCAGTCCTACGAGCAGTACTTC.

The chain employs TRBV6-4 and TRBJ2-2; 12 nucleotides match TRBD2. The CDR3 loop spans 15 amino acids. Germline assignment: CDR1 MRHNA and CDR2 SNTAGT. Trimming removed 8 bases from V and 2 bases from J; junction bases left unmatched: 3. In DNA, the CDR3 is TGTGCCAGCTCTAGCGGGGGGGAAAACACCGGGGAGCTGTTTTTT. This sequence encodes CASSSGGENTGELFF.

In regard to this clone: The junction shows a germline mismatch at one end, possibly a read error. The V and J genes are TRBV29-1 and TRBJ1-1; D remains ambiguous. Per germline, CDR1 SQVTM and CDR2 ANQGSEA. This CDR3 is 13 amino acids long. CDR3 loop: CSVGMRLNSEAFF. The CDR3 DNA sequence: TGCAGCGTTGGGATGCGGTTGAACTCTGAAGCTTTCTTT.

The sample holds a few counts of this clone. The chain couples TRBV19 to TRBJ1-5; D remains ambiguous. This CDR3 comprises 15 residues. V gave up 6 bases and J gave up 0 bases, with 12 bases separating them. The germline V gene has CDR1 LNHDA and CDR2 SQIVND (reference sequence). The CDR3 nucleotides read TGTGCCAGTAGGGGCAGGCGGGATAGCAATCAGCCCCAGCATTTT. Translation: CASRGRRDSNQPQHF.

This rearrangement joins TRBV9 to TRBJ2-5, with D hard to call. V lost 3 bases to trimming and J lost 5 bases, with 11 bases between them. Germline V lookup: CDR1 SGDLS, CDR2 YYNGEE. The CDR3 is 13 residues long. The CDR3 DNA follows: TGTGCCAGCAGCGGCTCCTCCCCTGAGACCCAGTACTTC. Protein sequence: CASSGSSPETQYF. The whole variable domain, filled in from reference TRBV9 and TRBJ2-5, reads DSGVTQTPKHLITATGQRVTLRCSPRSGDLSVYWYQQSLDQGLQFLIQYYNGEERAKGNILERFSAQQFPDLHSELNLSSLELGDSALYFCASSGSSPETQYFGPGTRLLVL.

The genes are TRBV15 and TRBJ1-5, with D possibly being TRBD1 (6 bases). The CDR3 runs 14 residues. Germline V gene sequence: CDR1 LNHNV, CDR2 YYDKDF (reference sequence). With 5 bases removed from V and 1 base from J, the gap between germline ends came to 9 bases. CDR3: CATSRRGSNQPQHF. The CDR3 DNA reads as TGTGCCACCAGCCGCAGGGGAAGCAATCAGCCCCAGCATTTT.